The next 29 T cell receptor beta chains were all read from a single sample in a study of blood T cells in healthy people across ages (dated by TCRdb to about 2015). Library generation was performed with 5' RACE. Sequencing instrument: Illumina HiSeq 2500. A second PCR of about 6 to 12 cycles was run with a J-beta primer mix and a sample-barcoded 5' primer. In TCRdb, the public reads were trimmed at Q25 with fastp and aligned with MiXCR, with productive beta chains retained. Each entry is one CDR3 protein sequence, shown with its most common DNA and genes. For this sample there are more than 700,000 distinct CDR3 sequences; about 46% appear just once. Jointly, the top ten make up less than 20% of the sample. The sequencing sample was made of blood. These receptors were taken from a man at least 80 years old in good health.

The rearrangement joins TRBV7-2 to TRBJ2-1; D is undetermined. V shed 0 bases and J shed 10 bases, with 22 bases lying between them. The CDR3 has 17 amino acids. Per germline, CDR1 SGHTA and CDR2 FQGNSA. DNA for the CDR3: TGTGCCAGCAGCTTAGCGCCCCCCCTGAGGCCTCCGGCGGAGCAGTTCTTC. Translated: CASSLAPPLRPPAEQFF.

The chain employs TRBV4-3 and TRBJ1-5; D might be TRBD1 (5 bases). The ends were cut back, 0 bases at V and 2 bases at J, with 11 bases in the middle. The CDR3 spans 16 residues. The germline V gene has CDR1 LGHNA and CDR2 YSLEER. The CDR3 sequence: CASSQDTRAGNQPQHF. DNA for the CDR3: TGCGCCAGCAGCCAAGATACCAGGGCTGGCAATCAGCCCCAGCATTTT.

The chain links TRBV7-2 to TRBJ2-7, with 8 bases that match TRBD2. CDR1 SGHTA and CDR2 FQGNSA come from the germline V gene. The CDR3 has 16 amino acids. With 3 bases clipped from V and 1 base from J, the junction kept 8 bases outside the gene matches. In DNA, the CDR3 is TGTGCCAGCAGCTTGCTAATGGCGGGGGGATCCTACGAGCAGTACTTC. Translating it yields CASSLLMAGGSYEQYF.

This clonotype was seen a few times. This chain joins TRBV5-1 and TRBJ2-1, with D perhaps TRBD2 (6 bases). The J call could be wrong; TRBJ2-7 is a better fit for the DNA end. Germline loops: CDR1 SGHRS, CDR2 YFSETQ. This CDR3 comprises 17 residues. CDR3 coding DNA: TGCGCCAGCAGCCTGAATGGGGGGACCTACTCCTACAATGAGCAGTACTTC. Translation: CASSLNGGTYSYNEQYF.

This clonotype was seen only a few times. The chain has TRBV20-1 and TRBJ1-1; tentatively, D is TRBD1 (5 bases). This CDR3 is 13 amino acids long. Germline V gene data show CDR1 as DFQATT and CDR2 as SNEGSKA (reference sequence). Trimming removed 6 bases at V and 3 bases at J, with 14 bases between. The CDR3 DNA is TGCAGTGCCCCCCCGGCCAGGGACACTGAAGCTTTCTTT. It yields the protein CSAPPARDTEAFF.

The CDR3 coding sequence is TGCGCCAGCAGTCTTCAAGCGGGCAATGAGCAGTTCTTC. Protein: CASSLQAGNEQFF. The V and J genes are TRBV5-1 and TRBJ2-1; D might be TRBD2 (6 bases). V was cut by 5 bases and J by 6 bases, with 12 bases left in between. Germline CDR1 SGHRS, CDR2 YFSETQ. The CDR3 has 13 amino acids.

Points on this clonotype: It may be a read error: a sequence one base away is much more abundant. The genes are TRBV20-1 and TRBJ2-7; D uncertain. Germline loops: CDR1 DFQATT, CDR2 SNEGSKA (reference sequence). CDR3 length: 14 amino acids. CDR3 amino acids: CSARGPVHHYERYF. The CDR3 region has the DNA TGCAGTGCTAGAGGTCCGGTGCACCACTACGAGCGGTACTTC.

This clonotype was detected a few times. The rearrangement uses TRBV24-1 and TRBJ2-1, with 7 bases identical to TRBD2. The CDR3 consists of 15 residues. Germline trimming cut 2 bases from V and 6 bases from J; bases unmatched to any gene: 6. Germline V lookup: CDR1 KGHDR, CDR2 SFDVKD. CDR3 sequence reads: CATSDWGTTGNEQFF. Written as DNA, the CDR3 is TGTGCCACCAGTGATTGGGGGACTACGGGCAATGAGCAGTTCTTC.

V usage is TRBV6-6 and J usage is TRBJ2-5; 8 nucleotides align to TRBD1. The J call may be incorrect, as the DNA end agrees better with TRBJ2-7. The CDR3 contains 13 residues. Looked up from germline, CDR1 is MNHNY and CDR2 is SVGAGI (reference sequence). The CDR3: CAIRRGQDYEQYF. In DNA form, the CDR3 reads TGTGCCATCCGAAGGGGACAGGATTACGAGCAGTACTTC.

The gene calls are TRBV24-1 and TRBJ2-5, with D hard to call. The J call may be incorrect, as the DNA end agrees better with TRBJ2-7. The CDR3 is made up of 11 amino acids. Germline CDR1 KGHDR, CDR2 SFDVKD. The CDR3 DNA is TGTGCCACCACGTGGTCTTACGAGCAGTACTTC. Amino acids: CATTWSYEQYF.

The rearrangement joins TRBV20-1 to TRBJ2-7; D ambiguous. The CDR3 extends over 14 amino acids. Trimming removed 3 bases at V and 7 bases at J, with 19 bases between. Germline assignment: CDR1 DFQATT and CDR2 SNEGSKA (reference sequence). The CDR3 nucleotides are TGCAGTGCTAGTAGCCGGCGAGCCGTTGGTGAGCAGTACTTC. Its protein product is CSASSRRAVGEQYF.

The genes are TRBV7-2 and TRBJ2-7; D remains ambiguous. This CDR3 spans 15 amino acids. Trimming left V 5 bases short and J 1 base short, with 15 bases between. In germline, CDR1 is SGHTA, CDR2 FQGNSA. The CDR3 loop reads CASSQRLSSSYEQYF. CDR3 sequence (DNA): TGTGCCAGCAGCCAACGGCTATCCTCTTCCTACGAGCAGTACTTC.

There are many counts of this clonotype. V and J are TRBV12-3 or TRBV12-4 and TRBJ1-6; D not certain. This CDR3 has 13 residues. V was cut by 4 bases and J by 5 bases, with 6 bases left in between. The CDR3 here is CASSSGDNSPLHF. The CDR3 bases are TGTGCCAGCAGTTCCGGGGATAATTCACCCCTCCACTTT.

The CDR3 is CASSKQGGYNEQFF. As DNA, the CDR3 is TGCGCCAGCAGTAAACAGGGCGGCTACAATGAGCAGTTCTTC. The chain employs TRBV10-2 and TRBJ2-1; D perhaps matches TRBD1 (6 bases). The germline V gene encodes CDR1 WSHSY and CDR2 SAAADI. The CDR3 consists of 14 residues. With 5 bases removed from V and 3 bases from J, the gap between germline ends came to 11 bases.

Only a few counts were recorded for this clonotype. The chain is built from TRBV29-1 and TRBJ2-7, with 12 positions matching TRBD1. Germline CDR1 SQVTM, CDR2 ANQGSEA. The CDR3 runs 14 residues. V trimming: 4 bases; J trimming: 7 bases; junction bases outside the gene matches: 8. In DNA form, the CDR3 reads TGCAGCGTTGCGCCAGGGACAGGGGGCGGGGAGCAGTACTTC. As protein: CSVAPGTGGGEQYF.

The chain has TRBV21-1 and TRBJ2-2; the D call in the table, TRBD2, was not verified against the DNA. TRBV21-1 is a documented pseudogene. The length of the CDR3 is 15 residues. CDR3 in amino acids: CASSTLAGRGGELFF. The CDR3 nucleotides are TGTGCCAGCAGCACACTAGCGGGAAGGGGCGGGGAGCTGTTTTTT.

Only a few counts were recorded for this clonotype. V gene TRBV29-1 combines with J gene TRBJ2-4, with 9 positions matching TRBD2. The CDR3 extends over 14 amino acids. V lost 5 bases to trimming and J lost 4 bases; unmatched junction nucleotides: 6. Looked up from germline, CDR1 is SQVTM and CDR2 is ANQGSEA. CDR3 sequence reads: CSVFLAGFKNIQYF. The CDR3 coding sequence is TGCAGCGTTTTTCTAGCGGGATTTAAAAACATTCAGTACTTC.

Comment on this clonotype: A single base separates this from a much larger clone, so it may be a read error. The rearrangement uses TRBV4-2 and TRBJ2-3; 7 bases are shared with TRBD2. This CDR3 has 16 residues. CDR1 and CDR2 (germline): LGHNA, YNFKEQ. DNA for the CDR3: TGTGCCAGCAGCCAAGACGAGGAACTAGCGACAGATACGCGGTATTTT. Its translation is CASSQDEELATDTRYF.

The V gene is TRBV7-2, the J gene TRBJ1-6, with 7 bases fitting TRBD1. V dropped 5 bases and J dropped 9; count of bases not matched to a gene: 10. This CDR3 region has 15 residues. Germline CDR1 reads SGHTA; CDR2 reads FQGNSA. The CDR3 loop reads CASSTRDSGGSPLHF. The CDR3 coding sequence is TGTGCCAGCAGCACGAGGGACTCAGGGGGTTCACCCCTCCACTTT. Full variable domain (remainder filled in from reference TRBV7-2 and TRBJ1-6): GAGVSQSPSNKVTEKGKDVELRCDPISGHTALYWYRQSLGQGLEFLIYFQGNSAPDKSGLPSDRFSAERTGGSVSTLTIQRTQQEDSAVYLCASSTRDSGGSPLHFGNGTRLTVT.

The CDR3 region is CASSPPTGPDNEKLFF. In DNA form, the CDR3 reads TGCGCCAGCAGCCCTCCGACAGGGCCCGATAATGAAAAACTGTTTTTT. This sequence joins TRBV5-1 and TRBJ1-4; 7 bases map to TRBD1. This CDR3 spans 16 amino acids. Germline V lookup: CDR1 SGHRS, CDR2 YFSETQ. V was clipped by 4 bases and J by 4 bases; unmatched bases: 10.

This clonotype was counted ten times or more. The chain links TRBV7-2 to TRBJ1-1; the D is unclear. Trimming pared 1 base from V and 0 bases from J, leaving 3 bases between. Germline V CDR1 and CDR2: SGHTA, FQGNSA. This CDR3 spans 13 amino acids. The CDR3 here is CASSLGMNTEAFF. The DNA of the CDR3 is TGTGCCAGCAGCTTAGGAATGAACACTGAAGCTTTCTTT.

V is TRBV9 and J is TRBJ2-3, with a tentative D call TRBD1 (6 bases). The germline V gene encodes CDR1 SGDLS and CDR2 YYNGEE. There are 15 residues in the CDR3. V was cut by 0 bases and J by 2 bases, with 10 bases left in between. This CDR3 reads CASSVEGTYTDTQYF. CDR3 in DNA: TGTGCCAGCAGCGTAGAAGGGACATACACAGATACGCAGTATTTT.

The chain uses TRBV20-1 and TRBJ2-3; 8 bases align to TRBD2. This CDR3 comprises 15 residues. Germline V gene lookup returns CDR1 DFQATT and CDR2 SNEGSKA (reference sequence). J was trimmed by 3 bases and V by 5 bases; bases with no gene match: 10. The CDR3 loop reads CSAPDAGGGTDTQYF. In DNA, the CDR3 is TGCAGTGCTCCGGACGCGGGAGGTGGTACAGATACGCAGTATTTT.

The J gene is TRBJ1-1, the V gene TRBV20-1, with D unresolved. The CDR3 is made up of 12 amino acids. With 3 bases removed from V and 5 bases from J, the gap between germline ends came to 10 bases. Germline V gene lookup returns CDR1 DFQATT and CDR2 SNEGSKA (reference sequence). CDR3 coding DNA: TGCAGTGCTAGGTCCGGGAGGACTGAAGCTTTCTTT. Amino acids: CSARSGRTEAFF.

This clonotype was recorded at least ten times. The chain links TRBV29-1 to TRBJ2-7; TRBD2 is a possible D gene (6 bases). Germline V gene lookup returns CDR1 SQVTM and CDR2 ANQGSEA. There are 15 residues in the CDR3. V gave up 2 bases and J gave up 4 bases, with 18 bases separating them. Here the CDR3 DNA reads TGCAGCGTTGAAACGGGACTTACGGGCGATTACGAGCAGTACTTC. Its translation is CSVETGLTGDYEQYF.

This chain uses TRBV7-2 with TRBJ2-1, with TRBD2 matching over 10 bases. V was clipped by 0 bases and J by 10 bases; unmatched bases: 3. CDR1 SGHTA and CDR2 FQGNSA come from the germline V gene. This CDR3 is 14 amino acids long. CDR3: CASSLAGSGREQFF. CDR3 nucleotide sequence: TGTGCCAGCAGCTTAGCGGGTAGCGGGAGGGAGCAGTTCTTC.

The chain is built from TRBV29-1 and TRBJ1-2; TRBD1 matches 9 bases. The V segment lost 7 bases and the J segment 6 bases; nucleotides outside the gene matches: 9. Germline CDR1 reads SQVTM; CDR2 reads ANQGSEA. CDR3 length: 13 residues. The chain's CDR3 is CSGVGGQGHGYTF. The CDR3 DNA reads TGCAGCGGAGTGGGAGGACAGGGGCATGGCTACACCTTC.

The chain is built from TRBV9 and TRBJ2-1, with D tentatively TRBD1 or TRBD2 (5 bases each). Germline CDR1 reads SGDLS; CDR2 reads YYNGEE. This CDR3 region has 11 residues. The V end was cut by 1 base, the J end by 11 bases, with 7 bases between. For the CDR3, the DNA is TGTGCCAGCAGCGTAAGGGACCAGCAGTTCTTC. This codes for CASSVRDQQFF.

This clonotype showed up just a few times. The rearrangement joins TRBV25-1 to TRBJ2-5, with TRBD2 matching 7 bases. This CDR3 region has 15 residues. Trimming at V came to 4 bases and at J to 4 bases, leaving 9 bases not matched to a gene. The germline gives CDR1 MGHDK, CDR2 SYGVNS. The DNA for the CDR3 is TGTGCCAGCAGTGCGTCGGCGGGAGTAGGAGAGACCCAGTACTTC. This codes for CASSASAGVGETQYF. The whole variable domain, filled in from reference TRBV25-1 and TRBJ2-5, reads EADIYQTPRYLVIGTGKKITLECSQTMGHDKMYWYQQDPGMELHLIHYSYGVNSTEKGDLSSESTVSRIRTEHFPLTLESARPSHTSQYLCASSASAGVGETQYFGPGTRLLVL.